Below, 19 T cell receptor beta chains from the same sample are listed, as sequenced in a study of T cells after yellow fever vaccination. In TCRdb, the 5' RACE reads were re-called with MiXCR into one record per CDR3 protein. Of hundreds of thousands of distinct CDR3 sequences in the sample, roughly 8.7% were seen once. Specimen: PBMCs, collected on the day of the first yellow fever vaccination. These receptors were obtained from a man aged 18 to 30 who received the YFV17D yellow fever vaccine.

This clonotype appeared a few times. The chain joins TRBV20-1 to TRBJ2-3; D not resolved. Germline CDR1 and CDR2: DFQATT and SNEGSKA (reference sequence). V was pared by 4 bases and J by 7 bases, with 9 bases between. The CDR3 length is 11 residues. CDR3 protein: CSAITDNTQYF. DNA of the CDR3: TGCAGTGCTATTACAGACAATACGCAGTATTTT.

The sample holds a few counts of this clonotype. The chain combines TRBV29-1 with TRBJ1-2; a possible D gene is TRBD1 (5 bases). The V gene lost 6 bases and the J gene lost 7 bases, with 15 bases spanning the gap. Germline V gene lookup returns CDR1 SQVTM and CDR2 ANQGSEA. The CDR3 is made up of 12 amino acids. The CDR3 is CSVSPDRIGYTF. The CDR3 DNA is TGCAGCGTCTCCCCCGACAGAATTGGCTACACCTTC.

This rearrangement joins TRBV5-5 to TRBJ2-7, with TRBD1 identical over 9 bases. The CDR3 length is 15 residues. V was pared by 6 bases and J by 1 base, with 8 bases of the junction left unmatched. Per the germline V gene, CDR1 is SGHKS and CDR2 is YYEKEE (reference sequence). The CDR3 sequence: CASTPLGTGSYEQYF. CDR3 nucleotide sequence: TGTGCCAGCACCCCGCTCGGGACAGGGTCCTACGAGCAGTACTTC.

This clonotype was counted between two and nine times. The rearrangement joins TRBV6-1 to TRBJ2-3, with TRBD2 matching over 7 bases. Germline CDR1 and CDR2: MNHNS and SASEGT. This CDR3 region has 15 residues. The ends lost 7 bases at V and 6 bases at J; junction bases unmatched: 13. Here the CDR3 reads CASTGTIRVWDTQYF. The CDR3 DNA is TGTGCCAGCACCGGGACTATTCGGGTCTGGGATACGCAGTATTTT.

Only a few counts were recorded for this clonotype. This rearrangement joins TRBV18 to TRBJ2-1; D ambiguous. CDR1 is KGHSH, CDR2 LQKENI, per germline. V lost 2 bases to trimming and J lost 6 bases, with 8 bases between them. There are 13 residues in the CDR3. The CDR3 sequence is CASSPERFNEQFF. CDR3 sequence (DNA): TGTGCCAGCTCACCAGAAAGATTCAATGAGCAGTTCTTC.

There are many counts of this clonotype. The V gene is TRBV20-1, the J gene TRBJ1-1; D is uncertain. Trimming pared 5 bases from V and 6 bases from J, leaving 10 bases between. Germline V gene lookup returns CDR1 DFQATT and CDR2 SNEGSKA (reference sequence). This CDR3 has 11 amino acids. CDR3 sequence (DNA): TGCAGTGCTCCGACGGACGCTGAAGCTTTCTTT. It is translated as CSAPTDAEAFF.

This clonotype was counted at least ten times. The chain is built from TRBV4-2 and TRBJ2-1, with D perhaps matching TRBD1 (5 bases). Trimming took 0 bases from V and 7 from J, leaving 10 bases between them. This CDR3 has 14 residues. Germline assignment: CDR1 LGHNA and CDR2 YNFKEQ. This CDR3 is CASSQEGARNEQFF. The CDR3 DNA reads as TGTGCCAGCAGCCAAGAAGGGGCGCGGAATGAGCAGTTCTTC.

There are many counts of this clonotype. This chain links TRBV5-1 with TRBJ2-2, with a possible D match to TRBD2 (6 bases). The V end was cut by 4 bases, the J end by 7 bases, with 14 bases between. Germline-derived CDR1 and CDR2 are SGHRS and YFSETQ. The CDR3 runs to 14 residues. The CDR3 region is CASSRGTEGGELFF. CDR3 DNA sequence: TGCGCCAGCAGCCGCGGGACGGAGGGCGGGGAGCTGTTTTTT.

The rearrangement uses TRBV4-2 and TRBJ2-7; 11 nucleotides agree with TRBD2. The V segment lost 0 bases and the J segment 4 bases; nucleotides outside the gene matches: 5. Germline-derived CDR1 and CDR2 are LGHNA and YNFKEQ. The CDR3 is 16 residues long. The CDR3 DNA reads TGTGCCAGCAGCCAAGAGTTAGCGGGGGGGACTTACGAGCAGTACTTC. Amino acid sequence: CASSQELAGGTYEQYF.

This clonotype appeared a few times. V and J are TRBV12-3 or TRBV12-4 and TRBJ1-6, with D maybe TRBD1 (5 bases). The CDR3 length is 14 residues. V was pared by 4 bases and J by 8 bases, with 12 bases between. CDR3 sequence (DNA): TGTGCCAGCAGTTCGCCGAAGACAGATTCACCCCTCCACTTT. Amino acids: CASSSPKTDSPLHF.

CDR3 sequence reads: CASSHSQRGFGQPQHF. Written as DNA, the CDR3 is TGTGCCAGCAGCCACTCCCAGAGAGGGTTCGGGCAGCCCCAGCATTTT. The chain carries TRBV3-1 and TRBJ1-5, with D unclear. The V end was cut by 3 bases, the J end by 7 bases, with 19 bases between. This CDR3 region has 16 residues. The V gene's germline CDR1 is LGHDT and CDR2 YNNKEL (reference sequence).

This clonotype was detected a few times. V and J are TRBV12-3 or TRBV12-4 and TRBJ2-1; TRBD2 might be the D (6 bases). This CDR3 region has 13 residues. V was shortened by 5 bases and J by 14 bases, with 19 bases between the two germline ends. CDR3 sequence (DNA): TGTGCCAGCAGTCCCAACTGGGGGGATTTAGAGTTCTTC. This translates into CASSPNWGDLEFF.

Many counts were recorded for this clonotype. The chain recombines TRBV4-3 with TRBJ1-2, with unresolved D. CDR3 length: 14 amino acids. Germline CDR1 reads LGHNA; CDR2 reads YSLEER. Between the trimmed V and J ends, which lost 0 bases and 3 bases, there was a span of 8 bases. CDR3 residues: CASSQEAGYYGYTF. CDR3 coding DNA: TGCGCCAGCAGCCAAGAAGCGGGGTACTATGGCTACACCTTC.

This clonotype was seen only a few times. This chain joins TRBV1 and TRBJ2-2; the table calls TRBD1, which could not be checked here. TRBV1 is a pseudogene segment. The CDR3 runs 19 residues. The CDR3 loop is CTSSQETGAAQMNTGELFF. In nucleotides, the CDR3 is TGCACCAGCAGCCAAGAGACGGGGGCCGCCCAAATGAACACCGGGGAGCTGTTTTTT.

The gene calls are TRBV10-3 and TRBJ2-5; 7 nucleotides match TRBD1. The germline V gene encodes CDR1 ENHRY and CDR2 SYGVKD. The junction had 6 bases not matched to a gene; V was cut back by 5 bases and J by 3 bases. The CDR3 runs 14 residues. The CDR3 is CAISTTGAEETQYF. The CDR3, as DNA: TGTGCCATCAGTACCACAGGGGCCGAAGAGACCCAGTACTTC.

As DNA, the CDR3 is TGTGCCAGCAGTATGGGACAGGGGAACACTGAAGCTTTCTTT. Encoded protein: CASSMGQGNTEAFF. The chain combines TRBV6-1 with TRBJ1-1; 9 bases map to TRBD1. The CDR3 consists of 14 residues. Germline assignment: CDR1 MNHNS and CDR2 SASEGT. The V gene end was trimmed by 5 bases and the J gene end by 1 base; junction bases not matched to a gene: 2.

CDR3 loop: CASSYSRQGGEAFF. The CDR3 nucleotides are TGTGCCAGCAGTTACTCCAGACAGGGAGGGGAAGCTTTCTTT. The chain combines TRBV6-5 with TRBJ1-1; the match to TRBD1 covers 7 bases. Germline loops: CDR1 MNHEY, CDR2 SVGAGI. This CDR3 has 14 amino acids. With 0 bases clipped from V and 8 bases from J, the junction kept 6 bases outside the gene matches.

This clonotype has only a few counts. The chain is built from TRBV6-2 or TRBV6-3 and TRBJ2-1; no firm D call. V shed 2 bases and J shed 8 bases, with 10 bases lying between them. The CDR3 totals 13 residues. Per the germline V gene, CDR1 is MNHEY and CDR2 is SVGEGT. CDR3 sequence: CASSYTPRHEQFF. The CDR3 DNA is TGTGCCAGCAGTTACACCCCTCGGCATGAGCAGTTCTTC.

The V gene is TRBV9, the J gene TRBJ2-3, with 7 positions matching TRBD2. CDR1 and CDR2 from the germline V gene are SGDLS and YYNGEE. V shed 4 bases, J shed 6 bases, and the junction held 8 bases outside the gene matches. The CDR3 spans 14 residues. The CDR3 loop reads CASSTHPRGDTQYF. The CDR3 nucleotides are TGTGCCAGCAGCACACATCCGCGGGGGGATACGCAGTATTTT.